The text below deals with one T cell receptor beta chain. As yet, its antigen is unknown. When naive CD8 T cells were sorted, they were gated as CD8+CD4-CCR7+CD45RA+. One entry per CDR3 protein results from TCRdb running MiXCR on the PCR reads. In the table there are about 54,000 distinct CDR3 sequences, roughly 24% of which are singletons. The sample is drawn from a study of molecular identifiers for immune sequencing clone quantification. Study context: In replicates, RNA from roughly 21,000 or 96,000 naive CD8 cells was divided five ways and four parts were sequenced. Study-wide findings and caveats: Clonotypes topping 20 RNA copies carried over 97% of effector molecules but under 1% of naive ones. Even with about a million naive cells present, spiked Jurkat TCR RNA from one cell was reportedly detectable.

Germline CDR1 MNHEY, CDR2 SMNVEV (reference sequence). The CDR3 covers 19 residues. The V and J ends lost 2 bases and 1 base, in that order; junction bases with no gene match: 9. The sequence was obtained from a human donor in good health. Some libraries in this study had Jurkat cell RNA spiked in. The specimen sequenced was naive CD8+ T cells from blood, with Jurkat cell RNA spiked in. The subset was: FACS-sorted CD8+CD4-CCR7+CD45RA+ naive T cells. J is TRBJ2-2 and V is TRBV27; 11 nucleotides match TRBD2. The CDR3 sequence is CASSLLGLAEDQNTGELFF. The CDR3 coding sequence is TGTGCCAGCAGTTTACTGGGACTAGCGGAAGATCAGAACACCGGGGAGCTGTTTTTT.